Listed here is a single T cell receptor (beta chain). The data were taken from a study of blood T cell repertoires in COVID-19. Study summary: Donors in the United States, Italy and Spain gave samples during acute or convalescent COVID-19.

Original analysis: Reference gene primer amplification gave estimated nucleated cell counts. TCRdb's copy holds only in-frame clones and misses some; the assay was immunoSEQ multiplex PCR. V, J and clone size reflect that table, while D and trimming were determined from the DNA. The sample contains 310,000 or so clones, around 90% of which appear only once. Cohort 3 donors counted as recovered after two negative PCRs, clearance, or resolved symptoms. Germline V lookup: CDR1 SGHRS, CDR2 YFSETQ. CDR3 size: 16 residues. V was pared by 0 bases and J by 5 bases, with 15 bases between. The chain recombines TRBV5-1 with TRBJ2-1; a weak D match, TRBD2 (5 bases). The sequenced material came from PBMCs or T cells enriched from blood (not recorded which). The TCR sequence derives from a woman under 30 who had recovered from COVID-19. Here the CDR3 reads CASSLERASRDNEQFF. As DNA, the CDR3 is TGCGCCAGCAGCTTGGAGAGGGCGAGTAGGGACAATGAGCAGTTCTTC.